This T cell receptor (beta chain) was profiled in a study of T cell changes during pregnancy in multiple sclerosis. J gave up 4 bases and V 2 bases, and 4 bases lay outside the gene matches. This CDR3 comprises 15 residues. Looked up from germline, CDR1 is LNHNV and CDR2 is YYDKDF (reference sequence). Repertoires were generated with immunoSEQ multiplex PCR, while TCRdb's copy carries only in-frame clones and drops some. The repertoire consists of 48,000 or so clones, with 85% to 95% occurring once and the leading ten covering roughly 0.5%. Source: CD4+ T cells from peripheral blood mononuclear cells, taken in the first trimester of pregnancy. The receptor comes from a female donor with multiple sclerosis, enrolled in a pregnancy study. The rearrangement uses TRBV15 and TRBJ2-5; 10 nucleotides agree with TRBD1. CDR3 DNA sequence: TGTGCCACCAGCAGACCCGGGACAGGGGTAGAGACCCAGTACTTC. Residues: CATSRPGTGVETQYF.